Below are 27 T cell receptor beta chains sequenced from a single sample in a study of CD8+ T cells in alopecia areata. RNA was isolated and reverse transcribed to cDNA, the sequencing template. Some clones are missing from TCRdb's copy, which holds only in-frame ones; the method was immunoSEQ multiplex PCR. The data hold 200,000 to 250,000 clones, with approximately 61% observed a single time. The sample was CD4+ T cells sorted from blood, taken at week 0. Source of these receptors: a human donor with alopecia areata.

The chain recombines TRBV5-4 with TRBJ1-1, with 8 bases lining up with TRBD1. The CDR3 has 14 residues. Per the germline V gene, CDR1 is SGHNT and CDR2 is YYREEE (reference sequence). V was clipped by 4 bases and J by 4 bases; unmatched bases: 6. The CDR3 DNA sequence: TGTGCCAGCAGCCTACGACAGGGGAGCACTGAAGCTTTCTTT. The encoded protein is CASSLRQGSTEAFF.

V and J are TRBV2 and TRBJ1-6, with D tentatively TRBD1 (6 bases). The CDR3 length is 12 residues. With 4 bases removed from V and 9 bases from J, the gap between germline ends came to 7 bases. Germline V gives CDR1 SNHLY, CDR2 FYNNEI. The chain's CDR3 is CASSVQGSPLHF. The CDR3 DNA sequence: TGTGCCAGCAGTGTACAGGGTTCACCCCTCCACTTT.

This sequence joins TRBV4-2 and TRBJ2-7; TRBD1 matches 7 bases. The CDR3 runs 14 residues. Germline lookup yields CDR1 LGHNA and CDR2 YNFKEQ. Trimming took 5 bases from V and 1 from J; bases not matched to a gene: 5. The CDR3 region is CASSRDRESYEQYF. Written as DNA, the CDR3 is TGTGCCAGCAGCAGGGACAGAGAGTCCTACGAGCAGTACTTC.

V gene TRBV7-9 combines with J gene TRBJ2-2; D is unresolved. The V end was cut by 4 bases, the J end by 3 bases, with 12 bases between. Germline CDR1 and CDR2: SEHNR and FQNEAQ (reference sequence). The CDR3 has 15 amino acids. The CDR3 nucleotides are TGTGCCAGCAGCTCGTTCGACGGAGACACCGGGGAGCTGTTTTTT. This translates into CASSSFDGDTGELFF.

This rearrangement joins TRBV5-1 to TRBJ2-2; D is unclear. The germline V and J ends were trimmed by 5 bases and 4 bases, with 9 bases remaining between them. CDR1 is SGHRS and CDR2 is YFSETQ in the germline V gene. There are 13 residues in the CDR3. The CDR3 protein is CASRGYGTGELFF. The CDR3 region has the DNA TGCGCCAGCAGGGGGTACGGCACCGGGGAGCTGTTTTTT.

This clone has just a few counts. The V call is TRBV18, the J call TRBJ2-7; 8 nucleotides match TRBD1. The CDR3 runs to 16 residues. After removal of 0 bases from V and 2 bases from J, the junction contained 6 bases not matched to a gene. Germline lookup yields CDR1 KGHSH and CDR2 LQKENI. This chain's CDR3 is CASSPPTGVNPYEQYF. The CDR3 coding sequence is TGTGCCAGCTCACCACCGACAGGGGTAAATCCCTACGAGCAGTACTTC.

For the CDR3, the DNA is TGTGCCAGCAGCTTAGCAGGGAACACTGAAGCTTTCTTT. Its protein product is CASSLAGNTEAFF. The chain combines TRBV7-8 with TRBJ1-1; no firm D call. Trimming took off 0 bases at V and 1 base at J, with 3 bases between the two ends. The CDR3 extends over 13 amino acids. Germline V gene sequence: CDR1 SGHVS, CDR2 FQNEAQ.

The V gene is TRBV10-3, the J gene TRBJ1-2, with D possibly matching TRBD1 (5 bases). CDR3 size: 12 residues. With 8 bases removed from V and 5 bases from J, the gap between germline ends came to 12 bases. Germline CDR1 reads ENHRY; CDR2 reads SYGVKD. CDR3 sequence (DNA): TGTGCCATCGGGGCAGGCCTATATGGCTACACCTTC. Translated, it gives CAIGAGLYGYTF.

The V and J genes are TRBV7-9 and TRBJ2-5, with TRBD2 matching 7 bases. The germline CDR1 and CDR2 sequences are SEHNR and FQNEAQ (reference sequence). The trim removed 0 bases at V and 2 bases at J, leaving 6 bases unmatched. CDR3 length: 16 residues. The CDR3 here is CASSLALSGPQETQYF. CDR3 DNA sequence: TGTGCCAGCAGCTTAGCTCTTAGCGGGCCTCAAGAGACCCAGTACTTC.

Only one count was recorded for this clone. This specimen includes other DNA sequences encoding the same CDR3. The J gene is TRBJ2-7, the V gene TRBV30; 16 bases align to TRBD2. J was trimmed by 2 bases and V by 2 bases; bases with no gene match: 3. The CDR3 has 16 residues. Germline V CDR1 and CDR2: GTSNPN, SVGIG (reference sequence). Written as DNA, the CDR3 is TGTGCCTGGAGTAGGGGACTAGCGGGAGGGACCTACGAGCAGTACTTC. Encoded protein: CAWSRGLAGGTYEQYF.

This chain connects TRBV29-1 to TRBJ2-7; 9 positions agree with TRBD1. Germline V CDR1 and CDR2: SQVTM, ANQGSEA. With 3 bases clipped from V and 6 bases from J, the junction kept 6 bases outside the gene matches. The CDR3 has 13 residues. The CDR3, as DNA: TGCAGCGTTGAGGGACAGGGATCGGGCGAGCAGTACTTC. Its protein product is CSVEGQGSGEQYF.

The table lists this clone with a few counts. The genes are TRBV7-9 and TRBJ1-1; TRBD1 is a possible D gene (6 bases). CDR3 length equals 16 residues. V was clipped by 4 bases and J by 1 base, with 16 bases between them. Germline CDR1 reads SEHNR; CDR2 reads FQNEAQ (reference sequence). The CDR3 spells CASSSPYRERNTEAFF. CDR3 sequence (DNA): TGTGCCAGCAGCTCCCCTTACAGGGAAAGGAACACTGAAGCTTTCTTT.

This clone came up a few times. At the DNA level, this CDR3 is encoded by other sequences in the same sample as well. The chain links TRBV5-1 to TRBJ2-7; D remains ambiguous. The CDR3 sequence is 13 residues long. The ends were cut back, 0 bases at V and 0 bases at J, with 4 bases in the middle. Germline V gene data show CDR1 as SGHRS and CDR2 as YFSETQ. The chain's CDR3 is CASSLGVSYEQYF. The CDR3 DNA reads as TGCGCCAGCAGCTTGGGGGTCTCCTACGAGCAGTACTTC.

In this sample, this clone turned up a few times. Here the CDR3 DNA reads TGTGCCAGCATTTCCTCGGGTCGACTAGCGGGAGAGGCCTACGAGCAGTACTTC. Its protein product is CASISSGRLAGEAYEQYF. The chain links TRBV27 to TRBJ2-7; 12 positions match TRBD2. CDR1 is MNHEY and CDR2 is SMNVEV in the germline V gene (reference sequence). The CDR3 is 18 amino acids. V shed 7 bases and J 2 bases; nucleotides not matched to a gene: 15.

The V and J genes are TRBV6-5 and TRBJ2-3, with TRBD2 as a possible D gene (5 bases). CDR1 is MNHEY and CDR2 is SVGAGI in the germline V gene. V was clipped by 6 bases and J by 2 bases, with 12 bases between them. CDR3 length: 14 amino acids. CDR3: CASRRGQNTDTQYF. The CDR3 DNA is TGTGCCAGCAGGCGAGGGCAGAACACAGATACGCAGTATTTT.

This clone was seen a handful of times. The chain carries TRBV7-6 and TRBJ2-7; 15 bases agree with TRBD2. The CDR3 runs to 16 residues. The germline V gene encodes CDR1 SGHVS and CDR2 FNYEAQ. V lost 4 bases, J lost 4 bases, and 5 bases stayed unmatched. CDR3 amino acids: CASSSGLAGGLYEQYF. In nucleotides, the CDR3 is TGTGCCAGCAGCTCCGGACTAGCGGGAGGGCTGTACGAGCAGTACTTC. Drawing the rest from reference TRBV7-6 and TRBJ2-7, the complete variable domain is GAGVSQSPRYKVTKRGQDVALRCDPISGHVSLYWYRQALGQGPEFLTYFNYEAQQDKSGLPNDRFSAERPEGSISTLTIQRTEQRDSAMYRCASSSGLAGGLYEQYFGPGTRLTVT.

The rearrangement joins TRBV30 to TRBJ1-4; D remains ambiguous. Trimming took 2 bases from V and 0 from J, leaving 7 bases between them. CDR3 length equals 14 residues. The germline V gene encodes CDR1 GTSNPN and CDR2 SVGIG (reference sequence). The CDR3 here is CAWSRMATNEKLFF. CDR3 nucleotide sequence: TGTGCCTGGAGTCGCATGGCAACTAATGAAAAACTGTTTTTT. Using reference TRBV30 and TRBJ1-4 for the parts outside the CDR3, the full variable domain is SQTIHQWPATLVQPVGSPLSLECTVEGTSNPNLYWYRQAAGRGLQLLFYSVGIGQISSEVPQNLSASRPQDRQFILSSKKLLLSDSGFYLCAWSRMATNEKLFFGSGTQLSVL.

The V gene is TRBV7-2, the J gene TRBJ2-7, with D possibly being TRBD2 (6 bases). The CDR3 is 14 residues long. CDR1 SGHTA and CDR2 FQGNSA come from the germline V gene. V was pared by 6 bases and J by 6 bases, with 18 bases between. Here the CDR3 reads CASRGGGGSGEQYF. In nucleotides, the CDR3 is TGTGCCAGCAGGGGAGGAGGCGGTTCGGGCGAGCAGTACTTC.

This clone was recorded a few times. The chain combines TRBV5-1 with TRBJ2-2; D not resolved. This CDR3 is built from 14 residues. V lost 0 bases and J lost 4, with 7 bases in between. Germline V lookup: CDR1 SGHRS, CDR2 YFSETQ. The CDR3 is CASSLGSVTGELFF. CDR3 bases: TGCGCCAGCAGCTTGGGTTCCGTCACCGGGGAGCTGTTTTTT.

The rearrangement links TRBV15 to TRBJ2-1; TRBD2 agrees at 8 bases. The CDR3 is 14 amino acids. The germline CDR1 and CDR2 sequences are LNHNV and YYDKDF (reference sequence). The V segment lost 4 bases and the J segment 6 bases; nucleotides outside the gene matches: 5. CDR3 nucleotide sequence: TGTGCCACCAGCATGGGGACTAGGTCCAATGAGCAGTTCTTC. This translates into CATSMGTRSNEQFF.

V gene TRBV5-1 combines with J gene TRBJ2-2; 7 nucleotides agree with TRBD1. V shed 5 bases, J shed 5 bases, and the junction held 9 bases outside the gene matches. This CDR3 contains 15 residues. The germline CDR1 and CDR2 sequences are SGHRS and YFSETQ. The CDR3 DNA sequence: TGCGCCAGCAGATTCCGACAGGGTTGGACCGGGGAGCTGTTTTTT. The encoded protein is CASRFRQGWTGELFF.

V gene TRBV5-6 combines with J gene TRBJ2-1; D not certain. Germline CDR1 is SGHDT and CDR2 is YYEEEE. Trimming removed 4 bases at V and 10 bases at J, with 15 bases between. The CDR3 covers 13 residues. Here the CDR3 DNA reads TGTGCCAGCAGCCCCCCAATCCAGACAGAGCAGTTCTTC. The encoded protein is CASSPPIQTEQFF.

A few counts support this clone. The gene calls are TRBV19 and TRBJ2-1; D is possibly TRBD2 (6 bases). The length of the CDR3 is 12 residues. Trimming left V 6 bases short and J 4 bases short, with 7 bases between. Germline CDR1 reads LNHDA; CDR2 reads SQIVND (reference sequence). In nucleotides, the CDR3 is TGTGCCAGTAGGACTAGTTACAATGAGCAGTTCTTC. Translating it yields CASRTSYNEQFF.

The rearrangement links TRBV5-1 to TRBJ1-6; perhaps TRBD1 as D (5 bases). V lost 3 bases and J lost 9, with 19 bases in between. CDR3 length equals 16 residues. Looked up from germline, CDR1 is SGHRS and CDR2 is YFSETQ. The DNA of the CDR3 is TGCGCCAGCAGCTATTCGGAGACTTCTACAGGTTCACCCCTCCACTTT. This codes for CASSYSETSTGSPLHF.

CDR3 protein: CASTLAGNGGYGYTF. In DNA, the CDR3 is TGTGCCAGTACCCTGGCGGGCAACGGGGGCTATGGCTACACCTTC. The chain recombines TRBV19 with TRBJ1-2; D is perhaps TRBD1 (5 bases). The CDR3 spans 15 residues. Germline CDR1 and CDR2: LNHDA and SQIVND (reference sequence). Deletions cut 7 bases from V and 4 bases from J, with 19 bases between.

The V call is TRBV25-1, the J call TRBJ2-6; D unresolved. Germline V gene lookup returns CDR1 MGHDK and CDR2 SYGVNS. Trimming pared 8 bases from V and 0 bases from J, leaving 8 bases between. This CDR3 region has 14 residues. The CDR3: CASFGGSGANVLTF. Written as DNA, the CDR3 is TGTGCCAGCTTCGGTGGCTCTGGGGCCAACGTCCTGACTTTC.

The chain carries TRBV29-1 and TRBJ2-3; TRBD2 matches at 13 bases. This CDR3 region has 15 residues. The J segment lost 3 bases and the V segment lost 5 bases, leaving 5 bases of the junction unmatched. Germline lookup yields CDR1 SQVTM and CDR2 ANQGSEA. The CDR3 region has the DNA TGCAGCGTTCGGGGACTAGCGGGGTCAACAGATACGCAGTATTTT. It is translated as CSVRGLAGSTDTQYF.